The sequence of this T cell receptor (beta chain) was determined in a study of technical replicates of blood from a few donors. Per germline, CDR1 KGHSH and CDR2 LQKENI. Deletions cut 2 bases from V and 6 bases from J, with 19 bases between. The CDR3 has 17 amino acids. Using immunoSEQ multiplex PCR, the repertoire was profiled, and TCRdb retains in-frame clones only, with some absent. The sample comprises roughly 79,000 clones, 93% of which are singletons, and 0.35% to 0.5% rests with the top ten. The V call is TRBV18, the J call TRBJ2-2; weak D call: TRBD1 (5 bases). This clonotype was obtained from a human donor in good health. Sequences were obtained from T cells isolated from PBMCs. This CDR3 is CASSPMAGNFDAGELFF. CDR3 bases: TGTGCCAGCTCACCAATGGCAGGGAATTTCGACGCCGGGGAGCTGTTTTTT.